The 17 T cell receptor beta chains given below trace back to one sample, sequenced in a study of blood T cell repertoires in COVID-19. The assay was immunoSEQ multiplex PCR, and TCRdb's table has in-frame clones only and misses some. The table records fewer than 60,000 clones, 89% of them present only once. The sequenced sample was peripheral blood. These receptors came from a human donor in a cohort sampled during active COVID-19.

V usage is TRBV5-5 and J usage is TRBJ2-1; TRBD2 matches 8 bases. The CDR3 contains 16 residues. Germline values: CDR1 SGHKS, CDR2 YYEKEE (reference sequence). The junction had 5 bases not matched to a gene; V was cut back by 0 bases and J by 3 bases. The CDR3 DNA follows: TGTGCCAGCAGCTTGGGCGGGGGGTCCCTCTACAATGAGCAGTTCTTC. It translates to CASSLGGGSLYNEQFF. Using reference TRBV5-5 and TRBJ2-1 for the parts outside the CDR3, the full variable domain is DAGVTQSPTHLIKTRGQQVTLRCSPISGHKSVSWYQQVLGQGPQFIFQYYEKEERGRGNFPDRFSARQFPNYSSELNVNALLLGDSALYLCASSLGGGSLYNEQFFGPGTRLTVL.

For the CDR3, the DNA is TGTGCCTGGAGTACTGGTGGGGGGGCCTACGAGCAGTACTTC. Translating gives CAWSTGGGAYEQYF. The chain is built from TRBV30 and TRBJ2-7, with 7 bases matching TRBD2. The CDR3 contains 14 residues. V trimming: 2 bases; J trimming: 2 bases; junction bases outside the gene matches: 6. Per the germline V gene, CDR1 is GTSNPN and CDR2 is SVGIG (reference sequence).

The rearrangement joins TRBV14 to TRBJ2-1; 8 bases align to TRBD1. V dropped 8 bases and J dropped 2; count of bases not matched to a gene: 5. The germline V gene has CDR1 SGHDN and CDR2 FVKESK. CDR3 length equals 14 residues. CDR3 bases: TGTGCCAGCTCTGGCAGGGGGCCCTACAATGAGCAGTTCTTC. Amino acid sequence: CASSGRGPYNEQFF.

This CDR3 reads CASSLGRETQYF. The CDR3 DNA reads TGTGCCAGCAGTTTAGGGCGGGAGACCCAGTACTTC. V and J are TRBV12-3 or TRBV12-4 and TRBJ2-5, with unresolved D. The CDR3 loop spans 12 amino acids. Trimming removed 1 base from V and 5 bases from J, with 5 bases in between.

This clone has more than one count but fewer than ten. This sample also contains other DNA sequences that code for the same CDR3. The J gene is TRBJ2-4, the V gene TRBV7-9; D is undetermined. The ends were cut back, 1 base at V and 0 bases at J, with 7 bases in the middle. From germline, CDR1 is SEHNR and CDR2 FQNEAQ (reference sequence). This CDR3 comprises 15 residues. The CDR3 reads CASSLDRLAKNIQYF. The DNA for the CDR3 is TGTGCCAGCAGCTTAGACAGATTAGCCAAAAACATTCAGTACTTC.

The chain joins TRBV5-5 to TRBJ1-2; a weak D match, TRBD1 (5 bases). The CDR3 has 19 amino acids. Trimming removed 3 bases at V and 7 bases at J, with 31 bases between. In germline, CDR1 is SGHKS, CDR2 YYEKEE (reference sequence). CDR3: CASSSRSTTRDWVSGGYTF. The DNA of the CDR3 is TGTGCCAGCAGCTCACGAAGTACCACCCGGGACTGGGTTTCGGGTGGCTACACCTTC. The entire variable domain, with the rest obtained from reference TRBV5-5 and TRBJ1-2, is as follows: DAGVTQSPTHLIKTRGQQVTLRCSPISGHKSVSWYQQVLGQGPQFIFQYYEKEERGRGNFPDRFSARQFPNYSSELNVNALLLGDSALYLCASSSRSTTRDWVSGGYTFGSGTRLTVV.

The V and J genes are TRBV5-1 and TRBJ1-5, with 10 bases fitting TRBD1. V was clipped by 0 bases and J by 6 bases; unmatched bases: 3. The CDR3 is 15 residues long. Germline V lookup: CDR1 SGHRS, CDR2 YFSETQ. CDR3 region: CASSLEGQGSQPQHF. Written as DNA, the CDR3 is TGCGCCAGCAGCTTGGAGGGACAGGGGAGTCAGCCCCAGCATTTT.

The chain uses TRBV7-7 and TRBJ2-1; 10 bases align to TRBD1. J lost 4 bases, V lost 5 bases, and 11 bases had no gene match. CDR3 size: 17 residues. CDR1 SSHAT and CDR2 FNYEAQ come from the germline V gene (reference sequence). CDR3 sequence (DNA): TGTGCCAGCAGCCCAAGACCGCCGGGACAGGGGTACAATGAGCAGTTCTTC. Its protein product is CASSPRPPGQGYNEQFF. Full variable domain (remainder filled in from reference TRBV7-7 and TRBJ2-1): GAGVSQSPRYKVTKRGQDVTLRCDPISSHATLYWYQQALGQGPEFLTYFNYEAQPDKSGLPSDRFSAERPEGSISTLTIQRTEQRDSAMYRCASSPRPPGQGYNEQFFGPGTRLTVL.

The rearrangement joins TRBV9 to TRBJ2-5; 11 bases are shared with TRBD2. Trimming at V came to 3 bases and at J to 4 bases, leaving 8 bases not matched to a gene. The CDR3 is made up of 16 amino acids. Germline V gene data show CDR1 as SGDLS and CDR2 as YYNGEE. This CDR3 reads CASSARVAGGRETQYF. The CDR3 bases are TGTGCCAGCAGCGCCCGAGTAGCGGGGGGGCGAGAGACCCAGTACTTC.

This chain joins TRBV18 and TRBJ1-4, with a tentative D call TRBD1 (6 bases). CDR1 KGHSH and CDR2 LQKENI come from the germline V gene. The CDR3 loop spans 17 amino acids. Trimming took off 6 bases at V and 0 bases at J, with 17 bases between the two ends. The CDR3: CASSTGGDRSTNEKLFF. The CDR3 nucleotides read TGTGCCAGCTCTACTGGGGGCGATCGATCAACTAATGAAAAACTGTTTTTT.

V usage is TRBV6-6 and J usage is TRBJ1-3, with 7 bases matching TRBD1. Germline values: CDR1 MNHNY, CDR2 SVGAGI (reference sequence). V trimming: 4 bases; J trimming: 0 bases; junction bases outside the gene matches: 6. The CDR3 length is 16 residues. CDR3 residues: CASSSDRATSGNTIYF. CDR3 in DNA: TGTGCCAGCAGTTCCGACAGGGCGACCTCTGGAAACACCATATATTTT.

The rearrangement joins TRBV5-1 to TRBJ1-4, with D unresolved. The CDR3 has 14 residues. The V end was cut by 3 bases, the J end by 0 bases, with 6 bases between. Germline loops: CDR1 SGHRS, CDR2 YFSETQ. The CDR3 here is CASSSDSTNEKLFF. CDR3 coding DNA: TGCGCCAGCAGCTCGGACTCAACTAATGAAAAACTGTTTTTT.

The V gene is TRBV5-4, the J gene TRBJ2-1; D call uncertain. The CDR3 is 15 residues long. From germline, CDR1 is SGHNT and CDR2 YYREEE (reference sequence). Trimming removed 2 bases at V and 2 bases at J, with 11 bases between. The CDR3 DNA reads TGTGCCAGCAGCTTACCGGGTGGTGCCTACAATGAGCAGTTCTTC. Amino acid sequence: CASSLPGGAYNEQFF.

The CDR3 region is CASSLDGNTGELFF. The CDR3 DNA follows: TGTGCCAGCAGCTTAGACGGGAACACCGGGGAGCTGTTTTTT. The V call is TRBV11-3, the J call TRBJ2-2; D call uncertain. Trimming left V 0 bases short and J 1 base short, with 3 bases between. Looked up from germline, CDR1 is SGHNT and CDR2 is YENEEA. The CDR3 is made up of 14 amino acids.

In this sample, this clone turned up once. The chain links TRBV7-8 to TRBJ2-1; the match to TRBD2 covers 8 bases. Germline V gene sequence: CDR1 SGHVS, CDR2 FQNEAQ. This CDR3 has 15 amino acids. Trimming removed 5 bases from V and 5 bases from J; junction bases left unmatched: 8. CDR3 DNA sequence: TGTGCCAGCAGCAAACGGGGGGGGCTAGACAATGAGCAGTTCTTC. Its translation is CASSKRGGLDNEQFF.

This clone occurred a few times. V and J are TRBV18 and TRBJ2-7, with D possibly matching TRBD2 (6 bases). This CDR3 spans 15 amino acids. The germline V gene encodes CDR1 KGHSH and CDR2 LQKENI. Trimming pared 2 bases from V and 2 bases from J, leaving 13 bases between. CDR3: CASSPMEGWAYEQYF. For the CDR3, the DNA is TGTGCCAGCTCACCAATGGAGGGGTGGGCCTACGAGCAGTACTTC.

The chain combines TRBV7-2 with TRBJ1-1, with 7 bases identical to TRBD1. This CDR3 has 16 residues. The J segment lost 1 base and the V segment lost 5 bases, leaving 10 bases of the junction unmatched. Germline assignment: CDR1 SGHTA and CDR2 FQGNSA. The CDR3 nucleotides read TGTGCCAGCAGCACCCGACAGGGTGTTAGGAACACTGAAGCTTTCTTT. It specifies CASSTRQGVRNTEAFF.